This T cell receptor (beta chain) was recovered during a study of blood T cell repertoires in COVID-19. Study-level background: Both acute and convalescent COVID-19 samples were obtained from the United States, Italy and Spain. PBMCs, B-cell-depleted T cells, or T cells were the source of the cDNA or gDNA that made up the material.

Germline lookup yields CDR1 SGHRS and CDR2 YFSETQ. V lost 0 bases and J 4 bases, leaving 10 bases between the germline ends. The CDR3 is made up of 14 amino acids. Per the original methods: Reference gene primer amplification yielded estimated nucleated cell counts. This table comes from immunoSEQ multiplex PCR, and its TCRdb copy is limited to in-frame clones, with some not included. D and trimming were read from the DNA, whereas the V and J calls and clone size are those reported in that table. The sample includes 130,000 or so clones, approximately 81% of them seen just once. The receptor comes from a woman aged 55-70 years with active or convalescent COVID-19. The chain links TRBV5-1 to TRBJ1-2, with D unclear. The source material was peripheral blood. CDR3 sequence (DNA): TGCGCCAGCAGCTTGGGGGAGGCTGGCTATGGCTACACCTTC. Translated: CASSLGEAGYGYTF.